This T cell receptor beta chain was captured in a study of CD8 T cells in ankylosing spondylitis. 5'-RACE, quantitative and with molecular barcodes, yielded the TCR beta libraries. TCRdb recomputed calls from the 5' RACE reads with MiXCR, one row per CDR3 protein. The data show 150,000 to 200,000 distinct CDR3 sequences, around 10% seen once. General observations from the study: Prior work had noted some motif variants in reactive arthritis blood and synovial fluid. Ankylosing spondylitis blood appeared to carry a characteristic TCR beta motif of 7 or 8 highly homologous variants.

The CDR3 has 22 residues. Per germline, CDR1 LGHNA and CDR2 YNFKEQ. The V end was cut by 4 bases, the J end by 3 bases, with 37 bases between. Points on this clonotype: The antigen is unknown.

The sequence was obtained from a male donor with ankylosing spondylitis or in good health (not recorded which). Sequencing input: blood, either unsorted or a sorted T cell fraction (not recorded which). The V gene is TRBV4-2, the J gene TRBJ2-7; possibly TRBD2 for D (8 bases). The CDR3 sequence: CASSPSPPRGQVLSGVDYEQYF. In nucleotides, the CDR3 is TGTGCCAGCAGCCCTTCCCCCCCACGCGGACAGGTACTTAGCGGGGTGGACTACGAGCAGTACTTC.